This TCR beta chain was recovered during a study of T cell responses to AZD1222 COVID-19 vaccine. Study-wide findings and caveats: The CD4 TCRs associated with vaccination extended across spike and predominated at 160-218 and 743-854. Spike-specific TCR breadth and depth both grew after two AZD1222 doses. In a largely white British group with more females than males, clonal diversity was possibly underestimated. Repertoire sampling occurred only after the peak T cell response.

Assay: immunoSEQ multiplex PCR; the TCRdb copy retains only in-frame clones and omits some. The table includes roughly 100,000 clones, under 90% detected once. In the case of this clone: Its target is unknown.

The sample was peripheral blood, taken on day 0 of AZD1222 vaccination. The TCR comes from an adult in good health.

CDR3 DNA: TGCGCCAGCAGCCAAGAGGGGCAGGGGGCCTACGAGCAGTACTTC. Its protein is CASSQEGQGAYEQYF. The V call is TRBV4-3, the J call TRBJ2-7; 7 bases agree with TRBD1. Germline V gene lookup returns CDR1 LGHNA and CDR2 YSLEER. This CDR3 spans 15 amino acids. The V gene end was trimmed by 0 bases and the J gene end by 2 bases; junction bases not matched to a gene: 4.